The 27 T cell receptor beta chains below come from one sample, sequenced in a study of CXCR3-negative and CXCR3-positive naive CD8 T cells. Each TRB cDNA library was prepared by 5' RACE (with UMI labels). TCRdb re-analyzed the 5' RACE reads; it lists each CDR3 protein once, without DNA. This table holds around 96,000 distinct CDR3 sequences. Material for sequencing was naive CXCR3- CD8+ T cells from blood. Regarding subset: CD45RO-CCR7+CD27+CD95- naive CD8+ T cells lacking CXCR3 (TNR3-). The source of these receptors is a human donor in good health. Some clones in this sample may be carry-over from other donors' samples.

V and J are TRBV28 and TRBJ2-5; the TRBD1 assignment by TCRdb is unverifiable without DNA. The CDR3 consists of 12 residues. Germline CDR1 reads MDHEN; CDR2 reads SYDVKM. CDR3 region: CASSLDGKTQYF.

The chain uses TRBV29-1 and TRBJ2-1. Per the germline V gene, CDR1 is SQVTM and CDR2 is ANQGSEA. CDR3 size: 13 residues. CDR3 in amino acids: CSVEGTTYNEQFF.

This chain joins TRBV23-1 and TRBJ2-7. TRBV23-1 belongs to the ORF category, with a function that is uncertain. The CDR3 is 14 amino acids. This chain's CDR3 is CANTEPSSSYEQYF.

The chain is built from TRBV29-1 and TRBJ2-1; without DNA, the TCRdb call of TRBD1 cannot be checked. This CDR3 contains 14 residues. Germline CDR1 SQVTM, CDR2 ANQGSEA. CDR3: CSGTGTGAFDEQFF.

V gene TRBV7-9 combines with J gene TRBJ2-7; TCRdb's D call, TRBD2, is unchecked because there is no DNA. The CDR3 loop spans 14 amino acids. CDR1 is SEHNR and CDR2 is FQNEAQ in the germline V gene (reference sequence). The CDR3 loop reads CASSLVSGSNEQYF.

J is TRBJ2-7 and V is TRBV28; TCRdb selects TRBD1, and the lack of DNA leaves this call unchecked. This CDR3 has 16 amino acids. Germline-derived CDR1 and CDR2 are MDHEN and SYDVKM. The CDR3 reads CASTSLREFSSYEQYF.

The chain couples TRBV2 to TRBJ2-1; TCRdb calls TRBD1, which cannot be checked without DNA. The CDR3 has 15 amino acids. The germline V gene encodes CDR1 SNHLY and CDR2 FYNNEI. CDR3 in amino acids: CASRGVYYGGNEQFF.

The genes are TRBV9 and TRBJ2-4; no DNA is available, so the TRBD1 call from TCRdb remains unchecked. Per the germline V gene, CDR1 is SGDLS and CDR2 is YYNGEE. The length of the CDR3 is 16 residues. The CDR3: CASSVEDSLAKNIQYF.

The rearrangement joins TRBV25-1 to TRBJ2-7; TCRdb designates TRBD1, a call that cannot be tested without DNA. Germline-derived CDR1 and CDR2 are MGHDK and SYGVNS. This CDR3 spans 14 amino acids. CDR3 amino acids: CASSEGQGGYEQYF.

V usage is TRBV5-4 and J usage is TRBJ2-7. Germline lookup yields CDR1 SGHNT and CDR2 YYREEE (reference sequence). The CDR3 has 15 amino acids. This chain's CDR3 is CASSLFPDTTYEQYF.

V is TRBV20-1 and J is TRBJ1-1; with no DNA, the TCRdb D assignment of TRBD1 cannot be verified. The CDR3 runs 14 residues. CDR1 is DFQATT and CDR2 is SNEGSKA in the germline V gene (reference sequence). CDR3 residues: CSEGQGALNTEAFF.

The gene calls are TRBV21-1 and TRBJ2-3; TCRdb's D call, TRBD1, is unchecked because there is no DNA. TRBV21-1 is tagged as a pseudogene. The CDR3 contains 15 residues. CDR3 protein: CASSSRDRVTDTQYF.

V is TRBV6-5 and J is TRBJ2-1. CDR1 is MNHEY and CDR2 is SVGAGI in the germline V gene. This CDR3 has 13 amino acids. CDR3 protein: CASSLTTYNEQFF.

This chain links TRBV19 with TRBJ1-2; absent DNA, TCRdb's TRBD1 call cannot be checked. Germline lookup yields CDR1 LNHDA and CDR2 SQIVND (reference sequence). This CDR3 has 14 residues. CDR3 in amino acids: CASSRTGGMSGYTF.

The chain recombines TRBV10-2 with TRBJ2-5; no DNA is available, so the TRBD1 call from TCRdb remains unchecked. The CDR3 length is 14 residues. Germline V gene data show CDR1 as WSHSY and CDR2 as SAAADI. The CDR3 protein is CASRGDWNLETQYF.

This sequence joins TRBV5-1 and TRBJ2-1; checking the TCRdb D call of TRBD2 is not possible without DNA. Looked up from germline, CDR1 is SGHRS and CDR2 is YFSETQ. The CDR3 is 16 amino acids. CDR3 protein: CASSPSGTTNYNEQFF.

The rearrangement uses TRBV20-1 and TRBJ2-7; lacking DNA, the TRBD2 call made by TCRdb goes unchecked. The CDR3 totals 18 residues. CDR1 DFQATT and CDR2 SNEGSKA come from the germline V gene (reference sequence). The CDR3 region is CSARDPQRRAGVSDEQYF.

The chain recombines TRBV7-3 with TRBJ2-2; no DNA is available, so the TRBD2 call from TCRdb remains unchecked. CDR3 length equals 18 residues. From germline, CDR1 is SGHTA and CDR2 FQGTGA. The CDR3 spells CASSPPRGAGGTTGELFF.

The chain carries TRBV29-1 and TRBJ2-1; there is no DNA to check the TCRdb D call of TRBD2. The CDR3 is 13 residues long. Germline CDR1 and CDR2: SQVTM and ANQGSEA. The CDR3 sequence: CSVESAGVNEQFF.

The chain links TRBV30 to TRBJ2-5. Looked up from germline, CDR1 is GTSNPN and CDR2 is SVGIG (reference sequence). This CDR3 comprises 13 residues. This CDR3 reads CAWLYGPQETQYF. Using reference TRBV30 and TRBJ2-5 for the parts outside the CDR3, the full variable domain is SQTIHQWPATLVQPVGSPLSLECTVEGTSNPNLYWYRQAAGRGLQLLFYSVGIGQISSEVPQNLSASRPQDRQFILSSKKLLLSDSGFYLCAWLYGPQETQYFGPGTRLLVL.

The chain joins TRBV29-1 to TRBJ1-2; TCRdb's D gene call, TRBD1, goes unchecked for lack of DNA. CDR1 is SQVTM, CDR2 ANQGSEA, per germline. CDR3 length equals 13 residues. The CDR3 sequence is CSAGTGKDYGYTF.

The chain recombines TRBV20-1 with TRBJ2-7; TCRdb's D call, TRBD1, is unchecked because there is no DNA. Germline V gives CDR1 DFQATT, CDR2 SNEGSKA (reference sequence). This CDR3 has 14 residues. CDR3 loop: CSARTGTGIYEQYF.

The CDR3 sequence is CASSRPGSGANVLTF. This chain links TRBV12-3 or TRBV12-4 with TRBJ2-6; the D call from TCRdb, TRBD1, cannot be confirmed without DNA. CDR3 length: 15 residues.

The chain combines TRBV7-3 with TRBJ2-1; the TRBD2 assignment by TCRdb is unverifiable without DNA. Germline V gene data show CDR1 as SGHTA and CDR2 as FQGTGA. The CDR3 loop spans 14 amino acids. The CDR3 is CASSLELAGDEQFF.

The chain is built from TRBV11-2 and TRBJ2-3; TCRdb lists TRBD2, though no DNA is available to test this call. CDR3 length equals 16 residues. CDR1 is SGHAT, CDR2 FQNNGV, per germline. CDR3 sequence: CASSPDYRIITDTQYF.

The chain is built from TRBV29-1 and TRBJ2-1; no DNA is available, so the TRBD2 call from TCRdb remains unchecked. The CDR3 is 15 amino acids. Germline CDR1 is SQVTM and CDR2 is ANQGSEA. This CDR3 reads CSVPGTSGPYNEQFF.

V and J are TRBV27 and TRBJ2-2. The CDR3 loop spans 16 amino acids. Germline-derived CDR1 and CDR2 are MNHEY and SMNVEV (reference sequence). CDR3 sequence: CASSFGWGRSTGELFF.